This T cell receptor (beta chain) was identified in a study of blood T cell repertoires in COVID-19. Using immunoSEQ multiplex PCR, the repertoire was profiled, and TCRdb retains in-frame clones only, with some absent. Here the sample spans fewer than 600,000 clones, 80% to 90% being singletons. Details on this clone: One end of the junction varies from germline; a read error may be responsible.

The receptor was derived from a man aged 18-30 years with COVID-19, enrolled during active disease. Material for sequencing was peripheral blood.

CDR3 residues: CASSDGQGAPPWF. CDR3 nucleotides: TGCGCCAGCAGCGACGGACAGGGGGCCCCTCCCTGGTTT. The chain employs TRBV5-1 and TRBJ1-1; 11 bases are shared with TRBD1. In germline, CDR1 is SGHRS, CDR2 YFSETQ. The CDR3 has 13 amino acids.